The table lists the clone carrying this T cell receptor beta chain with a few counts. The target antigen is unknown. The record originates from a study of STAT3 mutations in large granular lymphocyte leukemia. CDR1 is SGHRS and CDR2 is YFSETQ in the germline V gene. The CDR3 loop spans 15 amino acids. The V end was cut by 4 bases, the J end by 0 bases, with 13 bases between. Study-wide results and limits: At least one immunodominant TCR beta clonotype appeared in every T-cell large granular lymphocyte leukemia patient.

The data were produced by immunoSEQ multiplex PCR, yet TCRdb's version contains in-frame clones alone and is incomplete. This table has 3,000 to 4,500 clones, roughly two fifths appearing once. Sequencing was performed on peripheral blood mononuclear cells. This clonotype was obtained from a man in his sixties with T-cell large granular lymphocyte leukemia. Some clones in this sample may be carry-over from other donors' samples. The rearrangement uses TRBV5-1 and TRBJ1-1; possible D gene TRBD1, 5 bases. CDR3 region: CASSPAGGLNTEAFF. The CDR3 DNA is TGCGCCAGCAGCCCCGCGGGGGGTCTGAACACTGAAGCTTTCTTT.